This record covers a single T cell receptor beta chain. Its cognate antigen is unknown. This entry belongs to a study of early T cells in non-severe SARS-CoV-2 infection. Study results and limitations: Lookups in VDJdb leaned toward anti-spike CD8 responses and missed private and CD4 specificities.

Separate cDNA molecules each had unique molecular identifiers attached to them. TCRdb re-analysed the 5' RACE reads in MiXCR, keeping a single row per CDR3 protein. Among some 96,000 distinct CDR3 sequences listed, more than 12% were seen once. Trimming removed 1 base from V and 4 bases from J, with 18 bases in between. Germline CDR1 reads KGHSH; CDR2 reads LQKENI. This CDR3 spans 17 amino acids. Material for sequencing was whole blood. This TCR came from an adult who was a healthcare worker with PCR-confirmed SARS-CoV-2 infection or an uninfected control (not recorded which). The chain uses TRBV18 and TRBJ2-3, with D unclear. CDR3 sequence: CASSPQTQSLYPDTQYF. The CDR3 DNA is TGTGCCAGCTCACCACAAACGCAGTCTCTCTACCCAGATACGCAGTATTTT.